Each of the 28 T cell receptor beta chains below was sequenced from the same sample in a study of early T cells in non-severe SARS-CoV-2 infection. TCRdb re-called the 5' RACE reads through MiXCR, storing one row per CDR3 protein. The repertoire holds tens of thousands of distinct CDR3 sequences, approximately 13% seen once, with more than 8.5% in the top ten. Sample: whole blood. The receptors originated from an adult who was a healthcare worker with PCR-confirmed SARS-CoV-2 infection or an uninfected control (not recorded which).

With respect to this clonotype: This may arise from a read error, as a much more abundant clone is one base away. This rearrangement joins TRBV9 to TRBJ2-7; D call uncertain. The germline V gene has CDR1 SGDLS and CDR2 YYNGEE. The V and J ends lost 4 bases and 3 bases respectively, with 17 bases between them. The CDR3 extends over 15 amino acids. The CDR3 region has the DNA TGTGCCAGCAGCCCGACCTGGGTACTGGGCTACGAGCAGTACTTC. The encoded protein is CASSPTWVLGYEQYF.

This clonotype was seen repeatedly, ten times or more. The rearrangement links TRBV20-1 to TRBJ2-1, with TRBD2 matching 8 bases. The germline V gene has CDR1 DFQATT and CDR2 SNEGSKA (reference sequence). V shed 3 bases and J 9 bases; nucleotides not matched to a gene: 7. CDR3 length: 13 residues. CDR3 residues: CSASRGLGVEQFF. CDR3 nucleotides: TGCAGTGCTAGCAGGGGACTAGGGGTTGAGCAGTTCTTC.

This clonotype has at least ten counts. V is TRBV20-1 and J is TRBJ1-5; D gene ambiguous. The CDR3 consists of 13 residues. CDR1 is DFQATT, CDR2 SNEGSKA, per germline (reference sequence). Between the trimmed V and J ends, which lost 6 bases and 7 bases, there was a span of 16 bases. The CDR3 nucleotides read TGCAGTGCCCCAAAACCCCCAGGCCAGCCCCAGCATTTT. Protein product: CSAPKPPGQPQHF.

This clonotype was seen just once. The chain links TRBV28 to TRBJ1-5; possibly TRBD1 for D (5 bases). V was pared by 3 bases and J by 6 bases, with 9 bases between. The length of the CDR3 is 13 residues. Germline V gives CDR1 MDHEN, CDR2 SYDVKM. Here the CDR3 reads CASSLLGGQPQHF. CDR3 coding DNA: TGTGCCAGCAGTTTGTTGGGGGGTCAGCCCCAGCATTTT.

The rearrangement joins TRBV7-2 to TRBJ2-5, with 11 positions matching TRBD2. Germline CDR1 reads SGHTA; CDR2 reads FQGNSA. V lost 6 bases and J lost 4; bases outside the gene matches: 1. The CDR3 length is 13 residues. CDR3 loop: CASRGTSGETQYF. CDR3 in DNA: TGTGCCAGCAGGGGGACTAGCGGAGAGACCCAGTACTTC.

This clonotype was seen more than once but under ten times. The genes are TRBV7-3 and TRBJ2-6; possible D gene TRBD2, 6 bases. V lost 4 bases and J 2 bases, leaving 6 bases between the germline ends. Looked up from germline, CDR1 is SGHTA and CDR2 is FQGTGA. This CDR3 has 14 residues. CDR3 bases: TGTGCCAGCAGCTCGGGGGCTGGGGCCAACGTCCTGACTTTC. This sequence encodes CASSSGAGANVLTF.

The V gene is TRBV7-9, the J gene TRBJ2-1, with D unresolved. V was shortened by 10 bases and J by 0 bases, with 13 bases between the two germline ends. The CDR3 spans 14 residues. The V gene's germline CDR1 is SEHNR and CDR2 FQNEAQ (reference sequence). The DNA for the CDR3 is TGTGCCACCCCCGGACGTAACTCCTACAATGAGCAGTTCTTC. Translating gives CATPGRNSYNEQFF.

This clonotype was found many times. The CDR3 coding sequence is TGTGCCAGCAGCTTAGGAGTGACTACTCCGCAGTATTTT. Translating gives CASSLGVTTPQYF. V is TRBV7-2 and J is TRBJ2-3; D possibly corresponds to TRBD2 (5 bases). The V gene lost 1 base and the J gene lost 10 bases, with 12 bases spanning the gap. There are 13 residues in the CDR3. Germline assignment: CDR1 SGHTA and CDR2 FQGNSA.

The rearrangement uses TRBV5-1 and TRBJ2-7, with 8 positions matching TRBD1. This CDR3 contains 15 residues. Looked up from germline, CDR1 is SGHRS and CDR2 is YFSETQ. V was pared by 5 bases and J by 2 bases, with 9 bases of the junction left unmatched. CDR3 protein: CASRVGQGGTYEQYF. CDR3 DNA: TGCGCCAGCAGGGTTGGACAGGGTGGGACCTACGAGCAGTACTTC.

This clonotype was recorded at least ten times. The chain links TRBV11-2 to TRBJ2-7; tentative D call: TRBD1 (6 bases). The CDR3 spans 11 residues. From germline, CDR1 is SGHAT and CDR2 FQNNGV. The germline V and J ends were trimmed by 5 bases and 6 bases, with 8 bases remaining between them. The CDR3 coding sequence is TGTGCCAGCAGCCAAGGGGGCGAGCAGTACTTC. It codes for CASSQGGEQYF. Combining the CDR3 with reference TRBV11-2 and TRBJ2-7 gives the whole variable domain EAGVAQSPRYKIIEKRQSVAFWCNPISGHATLYWYQQILGQGPKLLIQFQNNGVVDDSQLPKDRFSAERLKGVDSTLKIQPAKLEDSAVYLCASSQGGEQYFGPGTRLTVT.

V and J are TRBV4-1 and TRBJ2-7; D unclear. Germline assignment: CDR1 MGHRA and CDR2 YSYEKL. Trimming removed 1 base at V and 2 bases at J, with 12 bases between. This CDR3 is 15 amino acids long. In DNA form, the CDR3 reads TGCGCCAGCAGCCAAGTGCACTCTTCCCCCTACGAGCAGTACTTC. This sequence encodes CASSQVHSSPYEQYF.

A few counts support this clonotype. The chain carries TRBV6-2 or TRBV6-3 and TRBJ2-3; 12 nucleotides match TRBD2. The germline CDR1 and CDR2 sequences are MNHEY and SVGEGT. This CDR3 spans 20 amino acids. The ends lost 5 bases at V and 4 bases at J; junction bases unmatched: 19. The CDR3 sequence is CASSGRTSGTRVLPSDTQYF. The DNA for the CDR3 is TGTGCCAGCAGTGGCAGGACTAGCGGGACCAGAGTCCTGCCATCAGATACGCAGTATTTT.

The table lists this clonotype with many counts. V gene TRBV27 combines with J gene TRBJ1-5; 7 bases agree with TRBD1. This CDR3 is 14 amino acids long. Per the germline V gene, CDR1 is MNHEY and CDR2 is SMNVEV (reference sequence). V lost 2 bases and J lost 4; bases outside the gene matches: 2. CDR3 sequence (DNA): TGTGCCAGCAGTTTAGTACAGGGGAATCAGCCCCAGCATTTT. Its translation is CASSLVQGNQPQHF.

V is TRBV18 and J is TRBJ1-1; no clear D gene. The germline CDR1 and CDR2 sequences are KGHSH and LQKENI. The CDR3 sequence is 13 residues long. The V and J ends lost 2 bases and 1 base respectively, with 5 bases between them. In nucleotides, the CDR3 is TGTGCCAGCTCACCAGCGGGGAACACTGAAGCTTTCTTT. This sequence encodes CASSPAGNTEAFF.

This clonotype was counted a few times. At one end the junction does not follow the germline gene, possibly because of a read error. The chain links TRBV2 to TRBJ2-1; D is ambiguous. Germline V lookup: CDR1 SNHLY, CDR2 FYNNEI. The CDR3 contains 11 residues. The CDR3 loop is CASSEAATPIF. The CDR3 DNA follows: TGTGCCAGCAGTGAAGCGGCGACCCCGATCTTC. Variable domain in full (rest from reference TRBV2 and TRBJ2-1): EPEVTQTPSHQVTQMGQEVILRCVPISNHLYFYWYRQILGQKVEFLVSFYNNEISEKSEIFDDQFSVERPDGSNFTLKIRSTKLEDSAMYFCASSEAATPIFGPGTRLTVL.

This clonotype was picked up many times. The chain uses TRBV5-5 and TRBJ2-1, with D possibly being TRBD2 (6 bases). This CDR3 spans 14 amino acids. Trimming cost V 7 bases and J 4 bases, with 15 bases left between them. Germline values: CDR1 SGHKS, CDR2 YYEKEE (reference sequence). CDR3 sequence (DNA): TGTGCCAGCCGGAAGGACGGACTATACAATGAGCAGTTCTTC. Amino acid sequence: CASRKDGLYNEQFF.

The rearrangement links TRBV10-3 to TRBJ1-1; D might be TRBD1 (5 bases). The CDR3 length is 15 residues. V was shortened by 1 base and J by 6 bases, with 15 bases between the two germline ends. Germline-derived CDR1 and CDR2 are ENHRY and SYGVKD. As DNA, the CDR3 is TGTGCCATCAGTGAGTTGGGGGTTAGGGACTCTGAAGCTTTCTTT. Residues: CAISELGVRDSEAFF.

This clonotype was detected only a few times. The chain is built from TRBV7-8 and TRBJ2-7; TRBD1 agrees at 10 bases. Germline CDR1 is SGHVS and CDR2 is FQNEAQ. The CDR3 is 13 residues long. V shed 2 bases and J 6 bases; nucleotides not matched to a gene: 1. The CDR3 sequence is CASSLWTGGEQYF. CDR3 bases: TGTGCCAGCAGCTTATGGACAGGGGGCGAGCAGTACTTC.

The table lists this clonotype with many counts. The chain couples TRBV12-3 or TRBV12-4 to TRBJ2-2; 7 nucleotides agree with TRBD2. The CDR3 has 15 residues. J lost 2 bases, V lost 3 bases, and 3 bases had no gene match. The CDR3 sequence is CASSLGGINTGELFF. For the CDR3, the DNA is TGTGCCAGCAGTTTGGGGGGGATCAACACCGGGGAGCTGTTTTTT.

This clonotype was seen at least ten times. This chain links TRBV20-1 with TRBJ2-7; TRBD1 matches 9 bases. The V gene's germline CDR1 is DFQATT and CDR2 SNEGSKA (reference sequence). CDR3 length: 13 residues. Trimming cost V 5 bases and J 5 bases; bases outside gene matches: 7. Here the CDR3 reads CSAPRDRVHEQYF. DNA for the CDR3: TGCAGTGCTCCCCGGGACAGGGTCCACGAGCAGTACTTC.

Ten or more counts support this clonotype. This chain uses TRBV10-3 with TRBJ1-1; 10 bases map to TRBD1. The V segment lost 4 bases and the J segment 1 base; nucleotides outside the gene matches: 9. The CDR3 spans 17 residues. The germline V gene encodes CDR1 ENHRY and CDR2 SYGVKD. The CDR3 here is CAISGDSGTGANTEAFF. CDR3 in DNA: TGTGCCATCAGTGGGGATTCCGGGACAGGGGCGAACACTGAAGCTTTCTTT.

This clonotype was picked up many times. The V call is TRBV19, the J call TRBJ1-1; D not resolved. This CDR3 region has 12 residues. CDR1 and CDR2 (germline): LNHDA, SQIVND (reference sequence). Trimming removed 3 bases from V and 1 base from J, with 3 bases in between. The CDR3 DNA sequence: TGTGCCAGTAGTATGGCGAACACTGAAGCTTTCTTT. This translates into CASSMANTEAFF. The whole variable domain, remainder taken from reference TRBV19 and TRBJ1-1, is DGGITQSPKYLFRKEGQNVTLSCEQNLNHDAMYWYRQDPGQGLRLIYYSQIVNDFQKGDIAEGYSVSREKKESFPLTVTSAQKNPTAFYLCASSMANTEAFFGQGTRLTVV.

The CDR3 DNA reads TGTGCCAGCACCCTGGGGAGATTTAATGAAAAACTGTTTTTT. Translating gives CASTLGRFNEKLFF. V usage is TRBV28 and J usage is TRBJ1-4; D remains ambiguous. With 7 bases removed from V and 4 bases from J, the gap between germline ends came to 13 bases. This CDR3 comprises 14 residues. Germline assignment: CDR1 MDHEN and CDR2 SYDVKM. Combining the CDR3 with reference TRBV28 and TRBJ1-4 gives the whole variable domain DVKVTQSSRYLVKRTGEKVFLECVQDMDHENMFWYRQDPGLGLRLIYFSYDVKMKEKGDIPEGYSVSREKKERFSLILESASTNQTSMYLCASTLGRFNEKLFFGSGTQLSVL.

This clonotype was counted ten times or more. The junction and the germline gene differ at one end; a read error may be behind it. The chain carries TRBV5-1 and TRBJ1-6; D not resolved. The CDR3 sequence is 16 residues long. Germline V gene lookup returns CDR1 SGHRS and CDR2 YFSETQ. Written as DNA, the CDR3 is TGCGCCAGCAGCTCTGCATTGACGGGTACGAATTTACCCCTCCACTTT. This codes for CASSSALTGTNLPLHF.

This clonotype was seen a single time. The V gene is TRBV20-1, the J gene TRBJ2-4, with a weak D call TRBD2 (5 bases). Germline assignment: CDR1 DFQATT and CDR2 SNEGSKA (reference sequence). Trimming pared 2 bases from V and 0 bases from J, leaving 14 bases between. The CDR3 loop spans 16 amino acids. CDR3 loop: CSARPEGRQAKNIQYF. CDR3 DNA sequence: TGCAGTGCTAGACCCGAGGGCCGCCAAGCCAAAAACATTCAGTACTTC.

The V call is TRBV5-4, the J call TRBJ2-7, with D possibly TRBD2 on 5 matching bases. The V gene lost 1 base and the J gene lost 1 base, with 18 bases spanning the gap. The CDR3 is made up of 17 amino acids. Germline V gives CDR1 SGHNT, CDR2 YYREEE (reference sequence). For the CDR3, the DNA is TGTGCCAGCAGCTTGATATTGGGAGCCATGCCTTCCTACGAGCAGTACTTC. Amino acid sequence: CASSLILGAMPSYEQYF.

This clonotype showed up many times. The chain uses TRBV7-2 and TRBJ2-2; 11 nucleotides agree with TRBD2. In germline, CDR1 is SGHTA, CDR2 FQGNSA. This CDR3 region has 16 residues. V lost 4 bases, J lost 2 bases, and 3 bases stayed unmatched. DNA for the CDR3: TGTGCCAGCAGCTGGCTAGCGGGGGGCAACACCGGGGAGCTGTTTTTT. Translated: CASSWLAGGNTGELFF.

This clonotype was counted only a few times. The V call is TRBV29-1, the J call TRBJ2-7; D uncertain. Germline V gene sequence: CDR1 SQVTM, CDR2 ANQGSEA. V lost 1 base, J lost 0 bases, and 13 bases lay in between. The CDR3 sequence is 15 residues long. The CDR3 DNA reads as TGCAGCGTTGAAGGCCCTGAGCGAAACTCCTACGAGCAGTACTTC. Its protein product is CSVEGPERNSYEQYF.